This TCR beta chain was sequenced during a study of blood T cell repertoires in COVID-19. Study in general: The United States, Italy and Spain were the sources of the acute and convalescent COVID-19 samples. From T cells, B-cell-depleted T cells, or PBMCs came the material, which was cDNA or gDNA.

The CDR3 covers 15 residues. Trimming left V 4 bases short and J 3 bases short, with 16 bases between. Germline V lookup: CDR1 SQVTM, CDR2 ANQGSEA. Sequencing used immunoSEQ multiplex PCR; TCRdb keeps in-frame clones, though not all of them. The table includes roughly 140,000 clones, less than 85% detected once. All exposed participants met a person with COVID-19 within 2 weeks before entering the study. The TCR was taken from a young woman who had been exposed to COVID-19. V usage is TRBV29-1 and J usage is TRBJ2-1, with D possibly matching TRBD2 (5 bases). The source material was PBMCs or T cells enriched from blood (not recorded which). The CDR3 DNA reads as TGCAGCGTTGCCAGTTTTAGGGAGATCTACAATGAGCAGTTCTTC. Translated: CSVASFREIYNEQFF.